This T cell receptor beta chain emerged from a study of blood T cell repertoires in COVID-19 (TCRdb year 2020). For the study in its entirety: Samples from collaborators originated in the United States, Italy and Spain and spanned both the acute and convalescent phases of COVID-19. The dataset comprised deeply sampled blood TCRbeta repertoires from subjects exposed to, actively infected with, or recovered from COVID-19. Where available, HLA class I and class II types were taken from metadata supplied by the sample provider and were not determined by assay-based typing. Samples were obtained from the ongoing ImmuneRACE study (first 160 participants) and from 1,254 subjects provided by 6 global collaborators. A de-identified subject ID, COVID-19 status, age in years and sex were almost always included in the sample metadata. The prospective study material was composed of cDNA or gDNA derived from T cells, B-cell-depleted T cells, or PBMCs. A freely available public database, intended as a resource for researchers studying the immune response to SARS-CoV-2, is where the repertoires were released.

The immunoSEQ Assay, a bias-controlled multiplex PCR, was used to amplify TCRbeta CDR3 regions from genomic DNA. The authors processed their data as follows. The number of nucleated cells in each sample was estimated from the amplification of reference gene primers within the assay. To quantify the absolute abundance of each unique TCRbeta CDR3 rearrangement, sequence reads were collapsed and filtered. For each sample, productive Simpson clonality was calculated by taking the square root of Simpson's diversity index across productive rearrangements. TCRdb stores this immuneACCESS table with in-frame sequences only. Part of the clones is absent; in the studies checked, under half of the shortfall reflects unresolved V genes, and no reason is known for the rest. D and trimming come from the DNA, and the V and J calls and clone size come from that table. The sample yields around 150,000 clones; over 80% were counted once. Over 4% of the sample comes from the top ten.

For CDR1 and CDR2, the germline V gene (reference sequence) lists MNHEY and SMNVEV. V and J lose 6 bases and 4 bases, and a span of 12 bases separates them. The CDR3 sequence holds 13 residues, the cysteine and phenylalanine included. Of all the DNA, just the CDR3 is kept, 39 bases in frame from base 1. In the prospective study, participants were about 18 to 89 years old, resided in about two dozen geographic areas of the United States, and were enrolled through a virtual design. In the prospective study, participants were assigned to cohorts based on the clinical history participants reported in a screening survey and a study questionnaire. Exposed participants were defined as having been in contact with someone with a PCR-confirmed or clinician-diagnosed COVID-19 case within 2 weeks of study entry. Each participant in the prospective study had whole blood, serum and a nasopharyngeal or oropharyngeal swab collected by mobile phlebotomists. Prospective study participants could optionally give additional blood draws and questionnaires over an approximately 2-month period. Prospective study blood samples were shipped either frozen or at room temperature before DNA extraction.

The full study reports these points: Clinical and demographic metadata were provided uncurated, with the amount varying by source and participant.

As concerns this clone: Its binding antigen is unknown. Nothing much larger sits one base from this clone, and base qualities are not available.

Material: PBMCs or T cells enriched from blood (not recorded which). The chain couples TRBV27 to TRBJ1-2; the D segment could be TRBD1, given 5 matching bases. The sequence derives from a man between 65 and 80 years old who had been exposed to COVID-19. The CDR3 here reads CASRGPGGYGYTF. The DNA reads TGTGCCAGCAGGGGACCCGGGGGCTATGGCTACACCTTC.